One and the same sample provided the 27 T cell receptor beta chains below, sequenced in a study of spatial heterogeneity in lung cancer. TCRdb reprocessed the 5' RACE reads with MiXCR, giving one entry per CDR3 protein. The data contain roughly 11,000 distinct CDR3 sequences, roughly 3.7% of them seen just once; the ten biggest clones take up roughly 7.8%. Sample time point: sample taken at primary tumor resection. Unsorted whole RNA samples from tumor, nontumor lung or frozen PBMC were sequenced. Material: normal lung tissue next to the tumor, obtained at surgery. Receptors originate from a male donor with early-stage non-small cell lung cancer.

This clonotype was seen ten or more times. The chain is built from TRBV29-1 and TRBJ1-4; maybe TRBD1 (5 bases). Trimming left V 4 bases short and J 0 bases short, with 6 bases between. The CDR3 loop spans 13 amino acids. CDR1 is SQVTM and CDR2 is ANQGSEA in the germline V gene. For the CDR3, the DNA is TGCAGCGTTGGACAGTCAACTAATGAAAAACTGTTTTTT. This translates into CSVGQSTNEKLFF. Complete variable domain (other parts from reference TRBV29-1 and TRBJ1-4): SAVISQKPSRDICQRGTSLTIQCQVDSQVTMMFWYRQQPGQSLTLIATANQGSEATYESGFVIDKFPISRPNLTFSTLTVSNMSPEDSSIYLCSVGQSTNEKLFFGSGTQLSVL.

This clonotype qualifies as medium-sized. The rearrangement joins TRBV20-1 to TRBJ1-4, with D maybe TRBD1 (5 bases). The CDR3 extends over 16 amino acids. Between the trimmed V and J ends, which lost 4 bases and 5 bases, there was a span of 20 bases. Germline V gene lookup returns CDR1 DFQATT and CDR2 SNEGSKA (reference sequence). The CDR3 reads CSAMGVRFVGNEKLFF. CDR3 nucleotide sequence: TGCAGTGCTATGGGGGTGAGGTTTGTAGGGAATGAAAAACTGTTTTTT.

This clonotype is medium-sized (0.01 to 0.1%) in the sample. The CDR3 nucleotides are TGTGCCAGCAGTGAAACTAGAATCCGGGGGAATTCACCCCTCCACTTT. Translated: CASSETRIRGNSPLHF. The chain uses TRBV6-1 and TRBJ1-6; D might be TRBD1 (5 bases). The germline V gene encodes CDR1 MNHNS and CDR2 SASEGT. V lost 2 bases and J lost 7, with 15 bases in between. The CDR3 runs to 16 residues.

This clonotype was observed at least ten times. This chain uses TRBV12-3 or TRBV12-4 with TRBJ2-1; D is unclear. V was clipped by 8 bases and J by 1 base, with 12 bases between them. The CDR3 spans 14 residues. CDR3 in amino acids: CASLRGGSYNEQFF. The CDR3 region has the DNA TGTGCCAGCCTCCGTGGCGGTTCCTACAATGAGCAGTTCTTC.

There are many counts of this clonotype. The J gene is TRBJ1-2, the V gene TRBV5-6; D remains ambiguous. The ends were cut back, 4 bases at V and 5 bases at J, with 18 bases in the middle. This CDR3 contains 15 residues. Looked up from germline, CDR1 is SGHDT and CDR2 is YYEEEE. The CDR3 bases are TGTGCCAGCAGCGCCGGAGGGAGGGTGCGATATGGCTACACCTTC. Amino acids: CASSAGGRVRYGYTF.

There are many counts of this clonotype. As DNA, the CDR3 is TGCAGTGCTAGTAGTTCCGGCTCATCCCGGGAGACCCAGTACTTC. It translates to CSASSSGSSRETQYF. The rearrangement uses TRBV20-1 and TRBJ2-5; D is uncertain. The CDR3 sequence is 15 residues long. The V end was cut by 3 bases, the J end by 5 bases, with 19 bases between. The germline CDR1 and CDR2 sequences are DFQATT and SNEGSKA (reference sequence).

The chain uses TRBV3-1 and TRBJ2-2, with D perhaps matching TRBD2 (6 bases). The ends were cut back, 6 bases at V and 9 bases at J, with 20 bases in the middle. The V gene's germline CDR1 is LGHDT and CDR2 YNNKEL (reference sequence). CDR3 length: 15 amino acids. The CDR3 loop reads CASRPGSSDSWELFF. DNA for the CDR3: TGTGCCAGCAGACCCGGGTCTAGCGATTCCTGGGAGCTGTTTTTT.

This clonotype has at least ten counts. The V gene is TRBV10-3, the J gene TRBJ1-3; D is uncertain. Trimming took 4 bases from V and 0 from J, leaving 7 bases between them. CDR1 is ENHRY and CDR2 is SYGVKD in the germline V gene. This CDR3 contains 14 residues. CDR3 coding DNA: TGTGCCATCAGTGGCGGATACTCTGGAAACACCATATATTTT. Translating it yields CAISGGYSGNTIYF.

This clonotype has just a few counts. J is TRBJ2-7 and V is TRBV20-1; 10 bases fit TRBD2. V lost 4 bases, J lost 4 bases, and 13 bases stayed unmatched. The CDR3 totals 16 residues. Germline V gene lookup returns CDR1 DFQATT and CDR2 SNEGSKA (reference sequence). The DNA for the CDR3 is TGCAGTGCTAACCCGGGACTAGCGAACAGAAGGTACGAGCAGTACTTC. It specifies CSANPGLANRRYEQYF.

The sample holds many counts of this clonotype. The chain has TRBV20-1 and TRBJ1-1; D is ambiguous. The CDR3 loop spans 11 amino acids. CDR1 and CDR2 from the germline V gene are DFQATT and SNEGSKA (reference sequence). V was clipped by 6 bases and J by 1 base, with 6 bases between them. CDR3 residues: CSARQNTEAFF. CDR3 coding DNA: TGCAGTGCCCGGCAGAACACTGAAGCTTTCTTT.

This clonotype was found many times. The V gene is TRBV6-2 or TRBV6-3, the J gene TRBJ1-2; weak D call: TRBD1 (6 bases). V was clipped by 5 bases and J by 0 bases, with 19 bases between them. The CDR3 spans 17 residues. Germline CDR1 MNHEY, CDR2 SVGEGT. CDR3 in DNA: TGTGCCAGCAGTCCCTGGACAGCCCGGCCGACTAACTATGGCTACACCTTC. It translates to CASSPWTARPTNYGYTF.

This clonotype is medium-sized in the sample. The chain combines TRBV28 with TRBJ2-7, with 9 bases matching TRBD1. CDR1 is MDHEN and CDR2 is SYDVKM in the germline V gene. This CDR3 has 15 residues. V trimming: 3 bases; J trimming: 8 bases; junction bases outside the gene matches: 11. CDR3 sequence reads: CASSFPGTGKNKQYF. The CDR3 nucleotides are TGTGCCAGCAGTTTCCCCGGGACAGGGAAAAATAAGCAGTACTTC.

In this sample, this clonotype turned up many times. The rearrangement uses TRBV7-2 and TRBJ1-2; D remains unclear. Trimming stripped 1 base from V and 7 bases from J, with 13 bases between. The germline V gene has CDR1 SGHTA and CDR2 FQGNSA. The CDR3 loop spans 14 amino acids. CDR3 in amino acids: CASSLVNSNSGYTF. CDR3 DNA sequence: TGTGCCAGCAGCTTAGTAAACAGTAACAGTGGCTACACCTTC.

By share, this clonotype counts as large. CDR3 DNA: TGTGCCAGCAGCTTACCTGGCCTGGGCGGCTACACCTTC. It translates to CASSLPGLGGYTF. This sequence joins TRBV7-8 and TRBJ1-2; D not resolved. This CDR3 has 13 residues. Looked up from germline, CDR1 is SGHVS and CDR2 is FQNEAQ. V dropped 2 bases and J dropped 8 bases, with 12 bases sitting between them. The full variable domain, rest sourced from reference TRBV7-8 and TRBJ1-2, is GAGVSQSPRYKVAKRGQDVALRCDPISGHVSLFWYQQALGQGPEFLTYFQNEAQLDKSGLPSDRFFAERPEGSVSTLKIQRTQQEDSAVYLCASSLPGLGGYTFGSGTRLTVV.

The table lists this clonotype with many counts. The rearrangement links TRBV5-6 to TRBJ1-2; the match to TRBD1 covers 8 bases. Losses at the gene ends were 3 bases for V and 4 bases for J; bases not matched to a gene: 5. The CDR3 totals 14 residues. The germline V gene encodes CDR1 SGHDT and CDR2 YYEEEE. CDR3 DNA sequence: TGTGCCAGCAGCTACCGGGACAGGTCCTATGGCTACACCTTC. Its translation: CASSYRDRSYGYTF.

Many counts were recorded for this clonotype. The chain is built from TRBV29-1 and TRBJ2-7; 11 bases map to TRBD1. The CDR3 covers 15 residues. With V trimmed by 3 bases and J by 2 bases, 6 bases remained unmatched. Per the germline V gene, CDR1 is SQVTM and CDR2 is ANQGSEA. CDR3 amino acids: CSVEFRGQGAYEQYF. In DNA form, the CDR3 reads TGCAGCGTTGAGTTTAGGGGACAGGGGGCCTACGAGCAGTACTTC.

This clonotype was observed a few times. The CDR3 here is CASSPPQADTQYF. In DNA form, the CDR3 reads TGTGCCAGCAGCCCACCCCAGGCAGATACGCAGTATTTT. The chain combines TRBV7-8 with TRBJ2-3; D not resolved. This CDR3 has 13 residues. Trimming removed 5 bases from V and 4 bases from J, with 10 bases in between. CDR1 is SGHVS and CDR2 is FQNEAQ in the germline V gene.

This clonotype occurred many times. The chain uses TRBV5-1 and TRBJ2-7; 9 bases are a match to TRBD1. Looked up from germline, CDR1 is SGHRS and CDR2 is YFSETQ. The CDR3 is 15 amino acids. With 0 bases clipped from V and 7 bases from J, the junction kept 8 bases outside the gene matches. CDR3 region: CASSLDGQGIREQYF. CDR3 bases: TGCGCCAGCAGCTTGGACGGACAGGGGATAAGGGAGCAGTACTTC.

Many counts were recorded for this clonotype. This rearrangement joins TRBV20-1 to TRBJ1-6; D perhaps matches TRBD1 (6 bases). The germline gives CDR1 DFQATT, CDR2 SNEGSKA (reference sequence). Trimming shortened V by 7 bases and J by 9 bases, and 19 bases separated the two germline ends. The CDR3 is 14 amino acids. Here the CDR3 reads CSVLNRVRGSPLHF. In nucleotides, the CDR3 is TGCAGTGTTCTAAACAGGGTTAGGGGTTCACCCCTCCACTTT.

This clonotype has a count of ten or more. CDR3 sequence (DNA): TGTGCCAGCAGTTCGTGGACTAGCGGGGGGGGAGATACGCAGTATTTT. Translation gives CASSSWTSGGGDTQYF. This chain joins TRBV27 and TRBJ2-3, with 15 bases identical to TRBD2. Trimming cost V 4 bases and J 5 bases; bases outside gene matches: 4. Germline values: CDR1 MNHEY, CDR2 SMNVEV (reference sequence). CDR3 length: 16 amino acids.

In DNA form, the CDR3 reads TGTGCCAGTAGTATCTTCACCGGGACAGGGGACGAAAAACTGTTTTTT. It translates to CASSIFTGTGDEKLFF. The V and J genes are TRBV19 and TRBJ1-4; TRBD1 aligns across 10 bases. The CDR3 sequence is 16 residues long. The germline gives CDR1 LNHDA, CDR2 SQIVND (reference sequence). The V and J ends lost 3 bases and 8 bases, in that order; junction bases with no gene match: 9.

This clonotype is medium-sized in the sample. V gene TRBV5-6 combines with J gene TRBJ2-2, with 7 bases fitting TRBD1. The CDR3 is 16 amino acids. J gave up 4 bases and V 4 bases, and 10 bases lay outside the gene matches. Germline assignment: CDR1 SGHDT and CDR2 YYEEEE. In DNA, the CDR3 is TGTGCCAGCAGCATGGACAGGATGATCGGCACCGGGGAGCTGTTTTTT. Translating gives CASSMDRMIGTGELFF.

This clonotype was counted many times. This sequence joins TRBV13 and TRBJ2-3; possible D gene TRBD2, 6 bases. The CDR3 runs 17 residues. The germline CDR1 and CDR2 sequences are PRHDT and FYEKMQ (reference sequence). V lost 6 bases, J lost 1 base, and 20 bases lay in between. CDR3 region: CASRRRGGTLRTDTQYF. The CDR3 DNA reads TGTGCCAGCAGGAGAAGGGGCGGGACTTTGCGCACAGATACGCAGTATTTT.

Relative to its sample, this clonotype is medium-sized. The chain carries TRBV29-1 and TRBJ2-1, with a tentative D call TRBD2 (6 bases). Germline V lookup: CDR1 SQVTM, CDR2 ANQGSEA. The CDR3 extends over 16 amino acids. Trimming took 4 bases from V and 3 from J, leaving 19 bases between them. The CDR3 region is CSVGSSAPLSYNEQFF. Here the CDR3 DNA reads TGCAGCGTTGGGTCTAGCGCCCCTCTGAGCTACAATGAGCAGTTCTTC.

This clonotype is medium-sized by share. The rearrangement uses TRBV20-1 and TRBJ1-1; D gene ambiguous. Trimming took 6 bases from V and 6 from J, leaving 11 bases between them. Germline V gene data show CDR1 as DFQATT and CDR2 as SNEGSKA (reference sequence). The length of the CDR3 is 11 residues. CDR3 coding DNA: TGCAGTGCACCGGACTTGTCTGAAGCTTTCTTT. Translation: CSAPDLSEAFF.

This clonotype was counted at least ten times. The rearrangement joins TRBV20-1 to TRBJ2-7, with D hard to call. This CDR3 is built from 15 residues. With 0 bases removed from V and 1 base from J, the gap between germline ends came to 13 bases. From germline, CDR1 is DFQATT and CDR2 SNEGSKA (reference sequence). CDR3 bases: TGCAGTGCTAGAGATGTAAGGGTATCATCCTACGAGCAGTACTTC. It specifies CSARDVRVSSYEQYF.

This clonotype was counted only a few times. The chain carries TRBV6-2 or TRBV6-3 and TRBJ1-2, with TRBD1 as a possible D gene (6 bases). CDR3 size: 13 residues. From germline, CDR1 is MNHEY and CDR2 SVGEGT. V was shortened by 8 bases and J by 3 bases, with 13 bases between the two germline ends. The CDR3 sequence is CASVATGDYGYTF. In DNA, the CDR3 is TGTGCCAGCGTTGCGACAGGAGACTATGGCTACACCTTC.